Listed below are T cell receptor beta chains from one sample, sequenced in a study of T cell responses to AZD1222 COVID-19 vaccine. Using immunoSEQ multiplex PCR, the repertoire was profiled, and TCRdb retains in-frame clones only, with some absent. In the table there are just under 90,000 clones, 80% to 90% of which are singletons. The specimen was peripheral blood, collected on day 0 of MenACWY control vaccination. These receptors originate from an adult in good health. Each CDR3 is given with its conserved first and last residue. A D gene is named only where the DNA matches it firmly. Only part of the rows carry a size: once, few, many, or a class if the clone is expanded.

J: TRBJ1-1
V: TRBV25-1
size: -
D: -
DNA: TGTGCCAGCAGTTTCGCGGCCAGGGACACTGAAGCTTTCTTT
CDR3: CASSFAARDTEAFF

J: TRBJ2-7
V: TRBV5-6
size: -
D: TRBD1
DNA: TGTGCCAGCAGCCAAGGGGGACAGGGGGCCTACGAGCAGTACTTC
CDR3: CASSQGGQGAYEQYF

J: TRBJ2-1
V: TRBV6-5
size: -
D: TRBD2
DNA: TGTGCCAGCAGTTACTCCGGGACTAGGCACAATGAGCAGTTCTTC
CDR3: CASSYSGTRHNEQFF

J: TRBJ1-4
V: TRBV12-5
size: -
D: -
DNA: TGTGCTAGTGAGAGCGAACACGGAGGGGTTGGGGAAAAACTGTTTTTT
CDR3: CASESEHGGVGEKLFF

J: TRBJ2-1
V: TRBV14
size: -
D: -
DNA: TGTGCCAGCAGCCAAGACTTGGAGCAGTTCTTC
CDR3: CASSQDLEQFF

J: TRBJ1-2
V: TRBV5-1
size: -
D: -
DNA: TGCGCCAGCAGCTTGGAGGCCGGCTACTCTAACTATGGCTACACCTTC
CDR3: CASSLEAGYSNYGYTF

J: TRBJ1-1
V: TRBV6-1
size: -
D: TRBD1
DNA: TGTGCCAGCAGTGCGCGAGGGACCGGGACAGGGGTGAACACTGAAGCTTTCTTT
CDR3: CASSARGTGTGVNTEAFF

J: TRBJ2-2
V: TRBV27
size: -
D: -
DNA: TGTGCCAGCAAGGGGGGGCCGAACACCGGGGAGCTGTTTTTT
CDR3: CASKGGPNTGELFF

J: TRBJ1-3
V: TRBV5-1
size: -
D: TRBD1
DNA: TGCGCCAGCAGCGCCACAGGGGCTGGAAACACCATATATTTT
CDR3: CASSATGAGNTIYF

J: TRBJ2-7
V: TRBV18
size: -
D: TRBD1
DNA: TGTGCCAGCTCACGATCTGGGGACAGCAACACCTACGAGCAGTACTTC
CDR3: CASSRSGDSNTYEQYF

J: TRBJ1-2
V: TRBV19
size: -
D: TRBD1
DNA: TGTGCCAGTAGTATCGACAGGGACTATGGCTACACCTTC
CDR3: CASSIDRDYGYTF

J: TRBJ1-1
V: TRBV6-5
size: few
D: -
DNA: TGTGCCAGCAGCCGATTGGGGATGAACACTGAAGCTTTCTTT
CDR3: CASSRLGMNTEAFF

J: TRBJ1-1
V: TRBV19
size: once
D: -
DNA: TGTGCCAGTAGTTATCGTAGGGGTAGTGGGATTACTGAAGCTTTCTTT
CDR3: CASSYRRGSGITEAFF

J: TRBJ2-6
V: TRBV5-6
size: -
D: -
DNA: TGTGCCAGCAGCTTGGTGTCCTCTGGGGCCAACGTCCTGACTTTC
CDR3: CASSLVSSGANVLTF

J: TRBJ1-1
V: TRBV19
size: once
D: -
DNA: TGTGCCAGTAGTATCTCGGGGCGAGCAGCTGAAGCTTTCTTT
CDR3: CASSISGRAAEAFF

J: TRBJ2-5
V: TRBV19
size: -
D: -
DNA: TGTGCCAGTAGTGGCCGTATGGGTCCAGGGGAGACCCAGTACTTC
CDR3: CASSGRMGPGETQYF

J: TRBJ2-7
V: TRBV6-5
size: -
D: TRBD1
DNA: TGTGCCAGCAGTTACCGGACAGGGGAGAACTACGAGCAGTACTTC
CDR3: CASSYRTGENYEQYF

J: TRBJ1-4
V: TRBV5-1
size: -
D: -
DNA: TGCGCCAGCAGCTTGACCGGGACATCCGAAGAAAAACTGTTTTTT
CDR3: CASSLTGTSEEKLFF

J: TRBJ2-1
V: TRBV14
size: -
D: -
DNA: TGTGCCAGCAGCCGAGGGGCGTGGGACCCGAATGAGCAGTTCTTC
CDR3: CASSRGAWDPNEQFF

J: TRBJ2-3
V: TRBV29-1
size: -
D: -
DNA: TGCAGCGTTGAAGATCTTGGGGGGCCGGGGACAGATACGCAGTATTTT
CDR3: CSVEDLGGPGTDTQYF

J: TRBJ2-1
V: TRBV10-2
size: -
D: -
DNA: TGCGCCAGCAGTGAGCCCTCCGGGACAGAGCAGTTCTTC
CDR3: CASSEPSGTEQFF

J: TRBJ1-5
V: TRBV3-1/TRBV3-2
size: -
D: -
DNA: TGTGCCAGCAGCCAAGATCGACTCCCCAATCAGCCCCAGCATTTT
CDR3: CASSQDRLPNQPQHF

J: TRBJ1-5
V: TRBV6-5
size: -
D: -
DNA: TGTGCCAGCACCGGAAGAGGGAATCAGCCCCAGCATTTT
CDR3: CASTGRGNQPQHF

J: TRBJ1-1
V: TRBV19
size: -
D: -
DNA: TGTGCCAGTAGTATGGCAGCGGACACTGAAGCTTTCTTT
CDR3: CASSMAADTEAFF

J: TRBJ1-3
V: TRBV5-1
size: -
D: -
DNA: TGCGCCAGCAGCTTGGCCGGGATCTCTGGAAACACCATATATTTT
CDR3: CASSLAGISGNTIYF

J: TRBJ1-5
V: TRBV2
size: -
D: -
DNA: TGTGCCAGCAGTGCGGAGGGTCAGGGGCAGCCCCAGCATTTT
CDR3: CASSAEGQGQPQHF

J: TRBJ2-3
V: TRBV9
size: -
D: -
DNA: TGTGCCAGCAGCGCAGGGGGGGGACGCACAGATACGCAGTATTTT
CDR3: CASSAGGGRTDTQYF

J: TRBJ1-1
V: TRBV2
size: -
D: -
DNA: TGTGCCAGCAGTGTAGGGGTAAACACTGAAGCTTTCTTT
CDR3: CASSVGVNTEAFF

J: TRBJ2-7
V: TRBV11-3
size: -
D: -
DNA: TGTGCCAGCAGCCCCGGCGACCAGGGCGTCTACGAGCAGTACTTC
CDR3: CASSPGDQGVYEQYF

J: TRBJ2-7
V: TRBV3-1/TRBV3-2
size: -
D: TRBD2
DNA: TGTGCCAGCAGTATGGGGGGGAAAGACGAGCAGTACTTC
CDR3: CASSMGGKDEQYF

J: TRBJ1-4
V: TRBV7-9
size: -
D: -
DNA: TGTGCCAGCAGCTTAGGTGGGGTTAATGAAAAACTGTTTTTT
CDR3: CASSLGGVNEKLFF

J: TRBJ1-2
V: TRBV7-9
size: once
D: -
DNA: TGTGCCAGCAGCCCACAGGGTTCGTGGGGCTACACCTTC
CDR3: CASSPQGSWGYTF

J: TRBJ1-6
V: TRBV30
size: -
D: TRBD1
DNA: TGTGCCTGGAGCGGGACAGGGAGAACCTATTCACCCCTCCACTTT
CDR3: CAWSGTGRTYSPLHF

J: TRBJ2-2
V: TRBV30
size: -
D: -
DNA: TGTGCCTGGAATGGGAGATCGAACACCGGGGAGCTGTTTTTT
CDR3: CAWNGRSNTGELFF

J: TRBJ2-2
V: TRBV30
size: once
D: TRBD1
DNA: TGTGCCTGGAGTGTATTGGACAGGGTATCCGGGGAGCTGTTTTTT
CDR3: CAWSVLDRVSGELFF